This TCR beta chain stems from a study of regulatory T cells in long-lasting Graves disease. General observations from the study: TRBV28 was favored in persistent disease, as were TRBJ1-2 and TRBJ2-5. Persistent Graves' patients had lower TCR diversity than newly diagnosed ones.

Time point noted: newly diagnosed GD, antithyroid drugs for less than 3 months. PBMC RNA was the source of the TCR library. There are a few counts of this clonotype. Its specificity is not known. Building of the TCR beta libraries involved iRepertoire HTBI primers and Arm-PCR of CDR3 regions. TCRdb analysed the multiplex PCR reads with MiXCR anew, one entry per CDR3 protein. Among roughly 350,000 distinct CDR3 sequences listed, around 15% were seen once. Trimming took off 0 bases at V and 10 bases at J, with 10 bases between the two ends. The germline gives CDR1 MNHEY, CDR2 SVGAGI. This CDR3 spans 14 amino acids. This same sample was also part of a study on T cells in Graves' hyperthyroidism and ophthalmopathy.

This chain uses TRBV6-5 with TRBJ1-6; the D is unclear. The material sequenced was peripheral blood mononuclear cells (PBMCs), taken at new diagnosis, from a patient treated with antithyroid drugs. This TCR derives from a middle-aged man with Graves disease. CDR3 DNA sequence: TGTGCCAGCAGTTACTCCCAATCTCGATCACCCCTCCACTTT. Protein: CASSYSQSRSPLHF.